This T cell receptor (beta chain) was profiled in a study of blood T cell repertoires in COVID-19. Study overall: There were acute and convalescent COVID-19 samples, and they came from the United States, Italy and Spain. T cells, B-cell-depleted T cells, or PBMCs supplied cDNA or gDNA.

Notes on this clone: Germline is not matched at one junction end, which may reflect a read error.

Authors' analysis steps: Reference gene primer amplification yielded estimated nucleated cell counts. Clones were sequenced by immunoSEQ multiplex PCR, and TCRdb holds only the in-frame ones, with some missing. Clonal size and the V and J genes are those of that table, whereas D and trimming came from the DNA. There are 260,000 or so clones in the sample; roughly four fifths occur only once, and about 4.5% lies in the top ten. Germline values: CDR1 SGHRS, CDR2 YFSETQ. This CDR3 has 13 residues. Sequencing input: peripheral blood. The receptor comes from a woman between 65 and 79 years old with acute or convalescent COVID-19. The chain joins TRBV5-1 to TRBJ1-2, with 7 positions matching TRBD1. The CDR3 nucleotides read TGCGCCAGCAGCTTGGGACAGGGCCCCTCTCTCTCCTTC. Amino acid sequence: CASSLGQGPSLSF.